Listed here are 25 T cell receptor beta chains from one sample, sequenced in a study of monozygotic twins with cystic fibrosis. Here immunoSEQ multiplex PCR was the method, and the copy in TCRdb shows in-frame clones only, minus some. The repertoire includes about 32,000 clones, under 95% of them detected once, and roughly 0.89% sits in the top ten. Input material: blood. These receptors originate from a girl aged 2 to 10 with cystic fibrosis.

The gene calls are TRBV7-9 and TRBJ1-4; D remains unclear. Between the trimmed V and J ends, which lost 4 bases and 8 bases, there was a span of 17 bases. The CDR3 contains 15 residues. Germline CDR1 and CDR2: SEHNR and FQNEAQ (reference sequence). The CDR3 here is CASSSTGRRGEKLFF. The CDR3, as DNA: TGTGCCAGCAGCTCCACGGGCCGGAGAGGCGAAAAACTGTTTTTT.

The chain uses TRBV5-1 and TRBJ1-3; the D is unclear. V shed 2 bases and J shed 3 bases, with 12 bases lying between them. Germline CDR1 and CDR2: SGHRS and YFSETQ. This CDR3 has 15 residues. The CDR3 reads CASSLTGSNGNTIYF. In nucleotides, the CDR3 is TGCGCCAGCAGCTTAACGGGATCCAATGGAAACACCATATATTTT.

This clone was seen once. CDR3: CASSMGGLEAFF. In DNA, the CDR3 is TGTGCCAGTAGTATGGGGGGTTTGGAAGCTTTCTTT. This chain joins TRBV19 and TRBJ1-1; TRBD1 might be the D (5 bases). This CDR3 is 12 amino acids long. The germline V gene has CDR1 LNHDA and CDR2 SQIVND (reference sequence). Trimming cost V 3 bases and J 8 bases, with 10 bases left between them.

This chain joins TRBV30 and TRBJ2-7, with D perhaps matching TRBD1 or TRBD2 (5 bases each). The CDR3 is 15 residues long. Germline V gene sequence: CDR1 GTSNPN, CDR2 SVGIG (reference sequence). V lost 2 bases and J 0 bases, leaving 14 bases between the germline ends. The CDR3 here is CAWSSPRDGSYEQYF. CDR3 nucleotide sequence: TGTGCCTGGAGTAGTCCCCGGGACGGCTCCTACGAGCAGTACTTC.

V is TRBV27 and J is TRBJ2-2; the D gene is possibly TRBD1 (5 bases). The germline V gene encodes CDR1 MNHEY and CDR2 SMNVEV (reference sequence). The CDR3 length is 12 residues. V dropped 3 bases and J dropped 8 bases, with 7 bases sitting between them. The CDR3 sequence is CASSFRVGELFF. CDR3 nucleotide sequence: TGTGCCAGCAGTTTCAGGGTTGGGGAGCTGTTTTTT.

This clone was seen only once. The chain combines TRBV19 with TRBJ1-2, with 12 bases identical to TRBD1. Germline-derived CDR1 and CDR2 are LNHDA and SQIVND (reference sequence). V was pared by 4 bases and J by 2 bases, with 5 bases of the junction left unmatched. This CDR3 has 16 amino acids. The CDR3 loop is CASSTPGTGGNYGYTF. The CDR3 nucleotides read TGTGCCAGTAGTACCCCCGGGACAGGGGGCAACTATGGCTACACCTTC.

V is TRBV7-9 and J is TRBJ2-6, with TRBD1 as a possible D gene (5 bases). Trimming shortened V by 7 bases and J by 2 bases, and 15 bases separated the two germline ends. Germline-derived CDR1 and CDR2 are SEHNR and FQNEAQ (reference sequence). This CDR3 is built from 16 residues. The DNA of the CDR3 is TGTGCCAGCATCCAGGGTTCCCGGACTGGGGCCAACGTCCTGACTTTC. This codes for CASIQGSRTGANVLTF.

The chain carries TRBV19 and TRBJ1-5; D gene unclear. V was cut by 3 bases and J by 1 base, with 7 bases left in between. CDR1 LNHDA and CDR2 SQIVND come from the germline V gene (reference sequence). The CDR3 length is 14 residues. Here the CDR3 reads CASSMGPSNQPQHF. The CDR3 DNA follows: TGTGCCAGTAGTATGGGCCCGAGCAATCAGCCCCAGCATTTT.

The genes are TRBV6-5 and TRBJ2-1; D not certain. Trimming shortened V by 4 bases and J by 6 bases, and 4 bases separated the two germline ends. The CDR3 totals 11 residues. Germline values: CDR1 MNHEY, CDR2 SVGAGI. CDR3 DNA sequence: TGTGCCAGCAGTTCTAGCAATGAGCAGTTCTTC. Its protein is CASSSSNEQFF.

The chain couples TRBV5-6 to TRBJ1-3, with D maybe TRBD1 (5 bases). Trimming stripped 4 bases from V and 0 bases from J, with 20 bases between. The CDR3 extends over 18 amino acids. The V gene's germline CDR1 is SGHDT and CDR2 YYEEEE. CDR3 in amino acids: CASSPGPDLQSSGNTIYF. CDR3 sequence (DNA): TGTGCCAGCAGCCCAGGGCCAGATCTACAAAGCTCTGGAAACACCATATATTTT.

V usage is TRBV7-9 and J usage is TRBJ2-7, with D uncertain. Germline V gene sequence: CDR1 SEHNR, CDR2 FQNEAQ (reference sequence). The CDR3 length is 16 residues. Deletions cut 1 base from V and 0 bases from J, with 13 bases between. CDR3 loop: CASSLDETTFSYEQYF. Written as DNA, the CDR3 is TGTGCCAGCAGCTTAGACGAGACCACCTTCTCCTACGAGCAGTACTTC.

This rearrangement joins TRBV6-6 to TRBJ2-2; 7 bases map to TRBD2. This CDR3 has 16 residues. Germline CDR1 reads MNHNY; CDR2 reads SVGAGI (reference sequence). The V segment lost 2 bases and the J segment 1 base; nucleotides outside the gene matches: 4. The CDR3 loop reads CASSYVASGNTGELFF. The CDR3 DNA is TGTGCCAGCAGTTACGTGGCTAGCGGGAACACCGGGGAGCTGTTTTTT.

The chain couples TRBV7-6 to TRBJ1-4, with no clear D. The CDR3 contains 15 residues. Germline V lookup: CDR1 SGHVS, CDR2 FNYEAQ. V was clipped by 3 bases and J by 0 bases, with 8 bases between them. DNA for the CDR3: TGTGCCAGCAGCTTCACCGGTGCAACTAATGAAAAACTGTTTTTT. Translating gives CASSFTGATNEKLFF.

This chain connects TRBV5-4 to TRBJ2-7; D ambiguous. CDR1 is SGHNT, CDR2 YYREEE, per germline (reference sequence). The germline V and J ends were trimmed by 2 bases and 5 bases, with 11 bases remaining between them. This CDR3 is built from 13 residues. This CDR3 reads CASSFGVGDEQYF. The CDR3 DNA is TGTGCCAGCAGCTTTGGGGTTGGCGACGAGCAGTACTTC.

This sequence joins TRBV5-6 and TRBJ1-2; D gene unclear. Deletions cut 3 bases from V and 0 bases from J, with 9 bases between. This CDR3 comprises 14 residues. Per germline, CDR1 SGHDT and CDR2 YYEEEE. The DNA of the CDR3 is TGTGCCAGCAGCTGGACGGGGACTAACTATGGCTACACCTTC. Protein product: CASSWTGTNYGYTF.

This chain connects TRBV7-2 to TRBJ2-2; weak D call: TRBD2 (5 bases). CDR3 size: 14 residues. Germline V gives CDR1 SGHTA, CDR2 FQGNSA. The V gene lost 1 base and the J gene lost 6 bases, with 9 bases spanning the gap. The CDR3 DNA sequence: TGTGCCAGCAGCTTAGTCCGGGGTTCCGGGGAGCTGTTTTTT. Protein: CASSLVRGSGELFF.

This chain uses TRBV25-1 with TRBJ1-6; D possibly corresponds to TRBD1 (6 bases). Germline V gives CDR1 MGHDK, CDR2 SYGVNS. V was shortened by 4 bases and J by 7 bases, with 17 bases between the two germline ends. This CDR3 is built from 16 residues. CDR3 DNA sequence: TGTGCCAGCAGTGGGCTATTAGGGACATCAAATTCACCCCTCCACTTT. It is translated as CASSGLLGTSNSPLHF.

The chain employs TRBV27 and TRBJ2-7; TRBD2 agrees at 7 bases. This CDR3 is built from 15 residues. The ends lost 6 bases at V and 5 bases at J; junction bases unmatched: 13. The germline CDR1 and CDR2 sequences are MNHEY and SMNVEV (reference sequence). Here the CDR3 DNA reads TGTGCCAGCAGGGCGGGAGCGACCCGCCAGGACGAGCAGTACTTC. This sequence encodes CASRAGATRQDEQYF.

This chain links TRBV11-2 with TRBJ1-5, with 7 nucleotides matching TRBD1. After removal of 4 bases from V and 0 bases from J, the junction contained 3 bases not matched to a gene. Germline CDR1 and CDR2: SGHAT and FQNNGV. The CDR3 sequence is 15 residues long. CDR3 loop: CASSSGTVSNQPQHF. In DNA form, the CDR3 reads TGTGCCAGCAGCTCCGGGACAGTTAGCAATCAGCCCCAGCATTTT.

This chain links TRBV28 with TRBJ1-2; 12 positions match TRBD1. J gave up 4 bases and V 2 bases, and 11 bases lay outside the gene matches. The CDR3 totals 18 residues. Germline values: CDR1 MDHEN, CDR2 SYDVKM. CDR3 sequence reads: CASSLGSGTGGASYGYTF. The CDR3, as DNA: TGTGCCAGCAGTTTAGGCTCCGGGACAGGGGGCGCTAGCTATGGCTACACCTTC.

The chain is built from TRBV30 and TRBJ1-1; TRBD1 aligns across 10 bases. Trimming took 3 bases from V and 0 from J; bases not matched to a gene: 19. This CDR3 contains 20 residues. The V gene's germline CDR1 is GTSNPN and CDR2 SVGIG (reference sequence). The chain's CDR3 is CAWSLKTRDRGIQMNTEAFF. In nucleotides, the CDR3 is TGTGCCTGGAGCCTAAAGACCCGGGACAGGGGTATCCAGATGAACACTGAAGCTTTCTTT.

The chain links TRBV11-3 to TRBJ1-1; D is undetermined. This CDR3 contains 13 residues. Germline CDR1 SGHNT, CDR2 YENEEA. V gave up 2 bases and J gave up 3 bases, with 7 bases separating them. In DNA form, the CDR3 reads TGTGCCAGCAGCTTATCTGAGTACACTGAAGCTTTCTTT. It codes for CASSLSEYTEAFF.

The rearrangement joins TRBV7-2 to TRBJ1-2, with D perhaps matching TRBD1 (6 bases). The CDR3 loop spans 14 amino acids. Trimming removed 5 bases from V and 3 bases from J, with 13 bases in between. The germline V gene encodes CDR1 SGHTA and CDR2 FQGNSA. Here the CDR3 DNA reads TGTGCCAGCAGCCCGGGACACGTTGACTATGGCTACACCTTC. Translating it yields CASSPGHVDYGYTF.

This clone occurred once. The chain joins TRBV6-1 to TRBJ2-7; D remains ambiguous. V gave up 8 bases and J gave up 3 bases, with 14 bases separating them. This CDR3 comprises 13 residues. Germline CDR1 MNHNS, CDR2 SASEGT. CDR3 sequence reads: CASLPGRFYEQYF. In nucleotides, the CDR3 is TGTGCCAGCCTCCCCGGGCGGTTCTACGAGCAGTACTTC.

V and J are TRBV6-6 and TRBJ1-2; weak D call: TRBD1 (5 bases). V shed 5 bases and J shed 3 bases, with 13 bases lying between them. Germline-derived CDR1 and CDR2 are MNHNY and SVGAGI (reference sequence). The CDR3 contains 14 residues. The CDR3 region has the DNA TGTGCCAGCAGTCCTACCGGGACCGACTATGGCTACACCTTC. Residues: CASSPTGTDYGYTF.